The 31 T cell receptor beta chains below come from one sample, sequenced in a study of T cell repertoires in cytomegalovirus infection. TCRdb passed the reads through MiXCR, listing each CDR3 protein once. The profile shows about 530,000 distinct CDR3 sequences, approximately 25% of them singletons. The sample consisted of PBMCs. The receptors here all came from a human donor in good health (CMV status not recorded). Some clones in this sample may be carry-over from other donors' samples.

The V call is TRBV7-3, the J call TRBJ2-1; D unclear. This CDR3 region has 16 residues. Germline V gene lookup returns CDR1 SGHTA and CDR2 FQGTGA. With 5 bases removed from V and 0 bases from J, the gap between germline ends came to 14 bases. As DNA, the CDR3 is TGTGCCAGCAGCCCTAATAGAGCGAGCTCCTACAATGAGCAGTTCTTC. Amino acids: CASSPNRASSYNEQFF.

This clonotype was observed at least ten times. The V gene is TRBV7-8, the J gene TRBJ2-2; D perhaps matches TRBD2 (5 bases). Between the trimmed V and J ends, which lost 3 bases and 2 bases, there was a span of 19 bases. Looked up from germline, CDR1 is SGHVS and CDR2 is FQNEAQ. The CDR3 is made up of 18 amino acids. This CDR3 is CASSFLPSSGTNTGELFF. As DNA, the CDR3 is TGTGCCAGCAGCTTCCTCCCTAGCTCTGGAACTAACACCGGGGAGCTGTTTTTT.

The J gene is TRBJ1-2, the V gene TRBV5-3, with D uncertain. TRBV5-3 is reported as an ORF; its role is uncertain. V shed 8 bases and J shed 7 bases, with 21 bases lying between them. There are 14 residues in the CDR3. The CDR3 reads CASSRTRTAFGYTF. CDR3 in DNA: TGTGCCAGCAGCCGGACCAGGACGGCATTTGGCTACACCTTC.

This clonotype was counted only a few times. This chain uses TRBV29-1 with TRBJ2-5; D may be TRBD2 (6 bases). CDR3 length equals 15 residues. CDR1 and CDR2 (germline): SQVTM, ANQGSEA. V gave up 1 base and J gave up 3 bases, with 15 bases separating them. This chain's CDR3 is CSVEVWGSGEETQYF. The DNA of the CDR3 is TGCAGCGTTGAAGTTTGGGGTTCGGGGGAAGAGACCCAGTACTTC.

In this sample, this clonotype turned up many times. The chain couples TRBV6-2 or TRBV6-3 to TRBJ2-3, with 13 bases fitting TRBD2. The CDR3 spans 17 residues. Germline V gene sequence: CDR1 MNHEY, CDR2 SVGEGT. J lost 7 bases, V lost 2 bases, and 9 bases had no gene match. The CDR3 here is CASSYELLAGGGNTQYF. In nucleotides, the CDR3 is TGTGCCAGCAGTTACGAGCTACTAGCGGGAGGGGGGAATACGCAGTATTTT.

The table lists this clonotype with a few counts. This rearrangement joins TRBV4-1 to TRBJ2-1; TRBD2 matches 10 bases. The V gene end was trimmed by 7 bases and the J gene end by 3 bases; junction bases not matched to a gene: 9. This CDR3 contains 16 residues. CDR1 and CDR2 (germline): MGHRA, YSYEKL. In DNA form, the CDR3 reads TGCGCCAGCACCGGGAGGACTAGCGGAAGCTACAATGAGCAGTTCTTC. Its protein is CASTGRTSGSYNEQFF.

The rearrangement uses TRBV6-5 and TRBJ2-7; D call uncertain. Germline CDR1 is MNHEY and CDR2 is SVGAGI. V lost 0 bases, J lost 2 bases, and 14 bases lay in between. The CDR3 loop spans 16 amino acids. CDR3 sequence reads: CASSYSMNLSPYEQYV. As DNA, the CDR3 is TGTGCCAGCAGTTACTCGATGAACCTGTCCCCCTACGAGCAGTACGTC.

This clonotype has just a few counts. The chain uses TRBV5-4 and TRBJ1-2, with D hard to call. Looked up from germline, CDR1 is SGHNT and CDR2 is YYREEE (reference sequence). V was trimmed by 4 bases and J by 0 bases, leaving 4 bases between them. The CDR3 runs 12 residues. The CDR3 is CASSQSNYGYTF. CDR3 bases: TGTGCCAGCAGCCAATCTAACTATGGCTACACCTTC.

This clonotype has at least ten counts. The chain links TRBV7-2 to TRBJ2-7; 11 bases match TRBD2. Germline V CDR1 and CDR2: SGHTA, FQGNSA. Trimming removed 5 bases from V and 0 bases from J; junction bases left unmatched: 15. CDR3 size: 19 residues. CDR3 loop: CASSGKQGIAGGPSYEQYF. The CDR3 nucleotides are TGTGCCAGCAGCGGCAAGCAGGGGATAGCGGGAGGGCCCTCCTACGAGCAGTACTTC.

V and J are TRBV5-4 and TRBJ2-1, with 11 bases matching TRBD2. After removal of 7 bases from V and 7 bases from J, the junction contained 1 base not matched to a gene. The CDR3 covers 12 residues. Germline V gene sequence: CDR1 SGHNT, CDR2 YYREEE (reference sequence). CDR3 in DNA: TGTGCCAGCGGACTAGCGGGTAATGAGCAGTTCTTC. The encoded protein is CASGLAGNEQFF.

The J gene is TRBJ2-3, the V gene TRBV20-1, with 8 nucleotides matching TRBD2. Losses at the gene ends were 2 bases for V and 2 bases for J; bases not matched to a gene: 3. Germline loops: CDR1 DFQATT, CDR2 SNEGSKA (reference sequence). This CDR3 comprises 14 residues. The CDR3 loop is CSARKGLVTDTQYF. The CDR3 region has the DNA TGCAGTGCTAGAAAGGGACTAGTCACAGATACGCAGTATTTT.

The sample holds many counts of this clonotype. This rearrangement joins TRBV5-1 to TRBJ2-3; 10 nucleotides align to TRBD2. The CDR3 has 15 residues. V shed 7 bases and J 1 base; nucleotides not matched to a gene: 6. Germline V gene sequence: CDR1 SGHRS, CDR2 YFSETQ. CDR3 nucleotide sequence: TGCGCCAGCCATACAGGGACTAGCGGCACAGATACGCAGTATTTT. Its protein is CASHTGTSGTDTQYF.

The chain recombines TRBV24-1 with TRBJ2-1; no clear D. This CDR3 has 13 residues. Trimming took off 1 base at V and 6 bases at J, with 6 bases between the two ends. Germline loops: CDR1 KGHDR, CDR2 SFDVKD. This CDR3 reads CATSDFGSNEQFF. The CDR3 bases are TGTGCCACCAGTGATTTTGGTAGCAATGAGCAGTTCTTC.

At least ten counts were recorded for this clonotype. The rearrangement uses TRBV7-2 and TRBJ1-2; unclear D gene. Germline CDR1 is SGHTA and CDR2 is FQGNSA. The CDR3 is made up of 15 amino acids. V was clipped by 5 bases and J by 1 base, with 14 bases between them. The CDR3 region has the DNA TGTGCCAGCAGCCTCACGGCAGTCCTTAACTATGGCTACACCTTC. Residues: CASSLTAVLNYGYTF.

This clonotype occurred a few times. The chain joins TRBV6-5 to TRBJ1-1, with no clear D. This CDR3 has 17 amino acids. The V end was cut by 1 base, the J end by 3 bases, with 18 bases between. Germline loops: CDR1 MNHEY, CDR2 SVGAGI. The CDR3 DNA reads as TGTGCCAGCAGTTACTTTAGCGAGCGGCAATTAGACACTGAAGCTTTCTTT. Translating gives CASSYFSERQLDTEAFF.

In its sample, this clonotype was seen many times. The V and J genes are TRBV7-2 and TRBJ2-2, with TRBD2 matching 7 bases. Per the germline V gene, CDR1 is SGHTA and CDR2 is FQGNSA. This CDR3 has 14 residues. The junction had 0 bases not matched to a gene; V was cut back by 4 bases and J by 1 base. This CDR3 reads CASSSSGNTGELFF. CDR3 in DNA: TGTGCCAGCAGCTCTAGCGGGAACACCGGGGAGCTGTTTTTT.

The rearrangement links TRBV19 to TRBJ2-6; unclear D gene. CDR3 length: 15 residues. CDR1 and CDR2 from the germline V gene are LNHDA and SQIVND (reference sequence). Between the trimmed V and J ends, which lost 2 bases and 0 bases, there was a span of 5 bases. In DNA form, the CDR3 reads TGTGCCAGTAGTATACCCAGCTCTGGGGCCAACGTCCTGACTTTC. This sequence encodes CASSIPSSGANVLTF.

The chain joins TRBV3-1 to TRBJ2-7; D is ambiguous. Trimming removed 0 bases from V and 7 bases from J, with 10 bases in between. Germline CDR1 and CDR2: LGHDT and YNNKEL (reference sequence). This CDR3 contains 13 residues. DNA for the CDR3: TGTGCCAGCAGCCAAGAGGGGAACCCGGAGCAGTACTTC. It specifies CASSQEGNPEQYF.

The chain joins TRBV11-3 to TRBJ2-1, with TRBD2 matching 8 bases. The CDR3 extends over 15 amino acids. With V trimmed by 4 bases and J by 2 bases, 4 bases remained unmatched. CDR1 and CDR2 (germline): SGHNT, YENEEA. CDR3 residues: CASSSHSGTYNEQFF. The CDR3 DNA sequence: TGTGCCAGCAGCTCGCATAGCGGGACCTACAATGAGCAGTTCTTC.

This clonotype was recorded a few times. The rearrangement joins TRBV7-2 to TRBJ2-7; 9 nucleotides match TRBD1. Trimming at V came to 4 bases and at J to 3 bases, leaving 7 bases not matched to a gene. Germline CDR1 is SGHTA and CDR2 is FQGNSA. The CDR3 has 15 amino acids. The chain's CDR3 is CASSSGTGTHYEQYF. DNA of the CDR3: TGTGCCAGCAGCTCCGGGACAGGGACTCACTACGAGCAGTACTTC. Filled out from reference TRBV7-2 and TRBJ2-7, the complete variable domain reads GAGVSQSPSNKVTEKGKDVELRCDPISGHTALYWYRQSLGQGLEFLIYFQGNSAPDKSGLPSDRFSAERTGGSVSTLTIQRTQQEDSAVYLCASSSGTGTHYEQYFGPGTRLTVT.

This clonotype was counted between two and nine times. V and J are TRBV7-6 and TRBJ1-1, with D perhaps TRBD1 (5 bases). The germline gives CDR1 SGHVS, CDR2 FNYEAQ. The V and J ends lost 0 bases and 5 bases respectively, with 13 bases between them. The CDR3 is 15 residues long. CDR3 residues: CASSLAETGTTEAFF. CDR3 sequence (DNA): TGTGCCAGCAGCTTAGCGGAGACCGGGACGACTGAAGCTTTCTTT.

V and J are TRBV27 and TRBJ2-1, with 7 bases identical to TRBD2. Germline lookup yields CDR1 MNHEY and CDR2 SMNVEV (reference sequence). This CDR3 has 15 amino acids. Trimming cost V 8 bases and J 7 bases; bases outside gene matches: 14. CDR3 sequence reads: CASVLRAGVGNEQFF. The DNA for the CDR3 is TGTGCCAGCGTCCTTAGGGCGGGAGTAGGGAATGAGCAGTTCTTC.

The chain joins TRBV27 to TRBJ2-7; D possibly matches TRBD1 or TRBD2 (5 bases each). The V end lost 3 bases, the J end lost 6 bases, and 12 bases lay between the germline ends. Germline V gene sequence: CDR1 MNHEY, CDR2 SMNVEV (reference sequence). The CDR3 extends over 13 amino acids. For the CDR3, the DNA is TGTGCCAGCAGTTTGCTAGGGACGGGCGAGCAGTACTTC. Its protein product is CASSLLGTGEQYF.

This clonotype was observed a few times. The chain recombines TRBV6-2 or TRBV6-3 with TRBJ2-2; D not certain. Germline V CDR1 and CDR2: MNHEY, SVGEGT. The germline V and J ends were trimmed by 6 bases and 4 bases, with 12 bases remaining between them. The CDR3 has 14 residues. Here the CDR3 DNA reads TGTGCCAGCAGCACCCACACGGGCACCGGGGAGCTGTTTTTT. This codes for CASSTHTGTGELFF.

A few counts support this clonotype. The CDR3, as DNA: TGCAGTGCTAAACAGATCTTGGGGGATCAGCCCCAGCATTTT. It specifies CSAKQILGDQPQHF. The chain uses TRBV20-1 and TRBJ1-5; tentatively, D is TRBD1 (5 bases). Trimming removed 4 bases from V and 5 bases from J, with 15 bases in between. The germline gives CDR1 DFQATT, CDR2 SNEGSKA (reference sequence). The CDR3 contains 14 residues.

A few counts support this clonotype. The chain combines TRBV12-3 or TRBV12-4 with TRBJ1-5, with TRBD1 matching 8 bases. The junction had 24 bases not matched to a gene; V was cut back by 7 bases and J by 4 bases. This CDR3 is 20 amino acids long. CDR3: CASNLPQTGPGQAFNQPQHF. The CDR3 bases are TGTGCCAGCAACCTTCCCCAAACCGGTCCGGGACAGGCATTTAATCAGCCCCAGCATTTT.

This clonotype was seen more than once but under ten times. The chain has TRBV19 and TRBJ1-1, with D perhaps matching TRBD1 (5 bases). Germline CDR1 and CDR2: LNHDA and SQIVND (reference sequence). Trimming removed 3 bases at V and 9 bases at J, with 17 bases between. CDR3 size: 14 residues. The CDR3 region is CASSMGLRTLKAFF. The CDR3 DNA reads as TGTGCCAGTAGTATGGGACTCCGAACACTGAAAGCTTTCTTT.

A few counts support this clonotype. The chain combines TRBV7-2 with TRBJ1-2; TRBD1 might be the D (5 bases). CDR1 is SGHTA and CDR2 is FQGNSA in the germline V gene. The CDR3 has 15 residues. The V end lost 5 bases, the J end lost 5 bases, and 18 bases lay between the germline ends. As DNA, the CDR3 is TGTGCCAGCAGCCACTCCAGACAGAGTCAATATGGCTACACCTTC. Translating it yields CASSHSRQSQYGYTF.

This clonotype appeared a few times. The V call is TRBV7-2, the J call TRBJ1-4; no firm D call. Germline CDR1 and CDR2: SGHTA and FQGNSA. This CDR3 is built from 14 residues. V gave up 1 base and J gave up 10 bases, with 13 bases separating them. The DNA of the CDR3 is TGTGCCAGCAGCTTAGGGCGGGAAGTTACAAAACTGTTTTTT. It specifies CASSLGREVTKLFF.

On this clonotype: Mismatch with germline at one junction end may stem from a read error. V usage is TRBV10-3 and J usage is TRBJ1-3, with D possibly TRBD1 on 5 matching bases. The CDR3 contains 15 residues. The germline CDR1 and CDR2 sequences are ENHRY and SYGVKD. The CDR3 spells CAIREGQTSRNTIYF. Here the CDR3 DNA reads TGTGCCATCAGGGAGGGGCAGACCTCTCGAAACACCATATATTTT.

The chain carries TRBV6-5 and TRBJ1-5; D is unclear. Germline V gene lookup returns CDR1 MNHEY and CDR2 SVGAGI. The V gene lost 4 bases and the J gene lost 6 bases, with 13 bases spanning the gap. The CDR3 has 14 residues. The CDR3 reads CASSLRGWGQPQHF. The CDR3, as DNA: TGTGCCAGCAGTTTAAGAGGTTGGGGTCAGCCCCAGCATTTT.